This TCR beta chain was sequenced in a study of glioma-infiltrating T cells. Ten or more counts support this clonotype. What it binds is not known. The CDR3 is 13 amino acids. Per germline, CDR1 MGHRA and CDR2 YSYEKL. Between the trimmed V and J ends, which lost 4 bases and 2 bases, there was a span of 8 bases. The iRepertoire nested amplicon-rescue multiplex PCR amplified TCR alpha and beta CDR3s from RNA. TCRdb recomputed calls from the multiplex PCR reads with MiXCR, one row per CDR3 protein. In the table there are about 93,000 distinct CDR3 sequences, around 37% of which are singletons. Notes on the study in general: Non-neoplastic patients had below-expected tissue-blood divergence, while all gliomas exceeded expectation. Only very few CDR3 sequences appeared in both tissue and blood.

The source material was glioma tissue, nonneoplastic brain tissue, or PBMCs (not recorded which). This receptor was obtained from a human donor with low-grade glioma or glioblastoma, undergoing nonglioma brain surgery, or in good health (not recorded which). This chain links TRBV4-1 with TRBJ1-2; perhaps TRBD1 as D (5 bases). The CDR3 here is CASSPEGNYGYTF. In DNA form, the CDR3 reads TGCGCCAGCAGCCCCGAGGGGAACTATGGCTACACCTTC.